This T cell receptor (beta chain) was observed in a study of blood T cell repertoires in COVID-19. Across the study: Both acute and convalescent COVID-19 samples were obtained from the United States, Italy and Spain.

Deletions cut 3 bases from V and 4 bases from J, with 13 bases between. The CDR3 extends over 15 amino acids. The germline gives CDR1 SGDLS, CDR2 YYNGEE. Only in-frame clones appear in the TCRdb table, and some are missing; sequencing was by immunoSEQ multiplex PCR. The repertoire holds 15,000 to 20,000 clones, with 91% as singletons. The source of this sequence is a human donor in a cohort sampled during active COVID-19. The V gene is TRBV9, the J gene TRBJ2-2; D unresolved. The sample consisted of peripheral blood. The CDR3 coding sequence is TGTGCCAGCAGCGCCGAGGTTCGGAGCACCGGGGAGCTGTTTTTT. Translation gives CASSAEVRSTGELFF.